A single sample gave rise to the 23 T cell receptor beta chains below, sequenced in a study of cytomegalovirus exposure and HLA in healthy donors. In the PCR, 60 Vbeta and 13 Jbeta primers were used. Sequenced by immunoSEQ multiplex PCR; TCRdb stores in-frame clones only, minus some. This sample carries about 190,000 clones, 81% of them seen once, and the ten largest clones take around 3.6%. The sample taken for sequencing was PBMCs. These receptors all come from a man aged 35 to 55 in good health and CMV-seropositive.

This clone has more than one count but fewer than ten. The chain uses TRBV11-2 and TRBJ2-3, with 8 bases fitting TRBD1. The junction had 7 bases not matched to a gene; V was cut back by 5 bases and J by 3 bases. The CDR3 spans 15 residues. Germline V CDR1 and CDR2: SGHAT, FQNNGV. The CDR3 region is CASSLGTGATDTQYF. The CDR3 DNA reads as TGTGCCAGCAGCCTAGGGACAGGAGCAACAGATACGCAGTATTTT.

The CDR3 sequence: CSVEKDFTDTQYF. CDR3 bases: TGCAGCGTTGAGAAAGACTTCACAGATACGCAGTATTTT. The chain uses TRBV29-1 and TRBJ2-3, with D uncertain. The germline CDR1 and CDR2 sequences are SQVTM and ANQGSEA. V lost 3 bases to trimming and J lost 2 bases, with 9 bases between them. CDR3 length: 13 residues.

The chain links TRBV19 to TRBJ2-5; 9 positions match TRBD2. Germline assignment: CDR1 LNHDA and CDR2 SQIVND (reference sequence). Trimming at V came to 10 bases and at J to 5 bases, leaving 14 bases not matched to a gene. The length of the CDR3 is 15 residues. This chain's CDR3 is CATLGLSGRGETQYF. CDR3 in DNA: TGTGCCACCCTAGGCCTTAGCGGGAGAGGCGAGACCCAGTACTTC.

The genes are TRBV4-1 and TRBJ2-6; D ambiguous. V dropped 0 bases and J dropped 7 bases, with 13 bases sitting between them. The CDR3 spans 16 residues. Germline loops: CDR1 MGHRA, CDR2 YSYEKL. The CDR3, as DNA: TGCGCCAGCAGCCAAGACCCCCCGTCGAGAGCCAACGTCCTGACTTTC. Protein: CASSQDPPSRANVLTF.

The chain joins TRBV30 to TRBJ2-7, with 8 bases lining up with TRBD2. The CDR3 sequence is 14 residues long. Trimming took 0 bases from V and 4 from J; bases not matched to a gene: 5. Per germline, CDR1 GTSNPN and CDR2 SVGIG (reference sequence). The CDR3 is CAWSVSGGPYEQYF. CDR3 nucleotide sequence: TGTGCCTGGAGTGTGAGCGGGGGCCCATACGAGCAGTACTTC.

This clone was detected a few times. The CDR3 DNA follows: TGTGCCAGCAGCTTGGAAAGGTGGGGCCGGCAGGGGGGAGGCTATGGCTACACCTTC. Protein sequence: CASSLERWGRQGGGYGYTF. The chain combines TRBV5-6 with TRBJ1-2; 7 bases align to TRBD1. The V gene end was trimmed by 0 bases and the J gene end by 4 bases; junction bases not matched to a gene: 18. Looked up from germline, CDR1 is SGHDT and CDR2 is YYEEEE. The CDR3 runs to 19 residues. Based on the CDR3 plus reference TRBV5-6 and TRBJ1-2, the full variable domain is DAGVTQSPTHLIKTRGQQVTLRCSPKSGHDTVSWYQQALGQGPQFIFQYYEEEERQRGNFPDRFSGHQFPNYSSELNVNALLLGDSALYLCASSLERWGRQGGGYGYTFGSGTRLTVV.

V usage is TRBV10-1 and J usage is TRBJ2-5; tentative D call: TRBD2 (6 bases). Germline V gene sequence: CDR1 WNHNN, CDR2 SYGVQD (reference sequence). The V gene lost 6 bases and the J gene lost 7 bases, with 15 bases spanning the gap. The CDR3 is made up of 13 amino acids. DNA for the CDR3: TGCGCCAGCAGCCTTAGGAGGGACGGGACCCAGTACTTC. This codes for CASSLRRDGTQYF.

The genes are TRBV29-1 and TRBJ2-5; 8 bases fit TRBD2. TRBJ2-7 explains the end of the DNA better; the J call may be wrong. Germline CDR1 reads SQVTM; CDR2 reads ANQGSEA. The CDR3 extends over 12 amino acids. In DNA form, the CDR3 reads TGCAGCGCGAGCGGGAGCTCCTACGAGCAGTACTTC. Its translation is CSASGSSYEQYF.

The chain recombines TRBV12-5 with TRBJ2-2, with TRBD2 as a possible D gene (6 bases). The V and J ends lost 4 bases and 4 bases respectively, with 16 bases between them. The germline V gene has CDR1 LGHNT and CDR2 FRNRAP. This CDR3 region has 16 residues. The CDR3 loop reads CASGSPQAGITGELFF. DNA for the CDR3: TGTGCTAGTGGTTCCCCCCAGGCGGGAATCACCGGGGAGCTGTTTTTT.

This clone was picked up one time. This sequence joins TRBV4-1 and TRBJ2-1, with D hard to call. V lost 2 bases to trimming and J lost 0 bases, with 8 bases between them. CDR1 is MGHRA and CDR2 is YSYEKL in the germline V gene. The CDR3 consists of 15 residues. The CDR3 nucleotides are TGCGCCAGCAGCCAAATTACTCCCTCCTACAATGAGCAGTTCTTC. Its translation is CASSQITPSYNEQFF.

The chain is built from TRBV10-3 and TRBJ2-7, with unresolved D. This CDR3 is 13 amino acids long. CDR1 is ENHRY, CDR2 SYGVKD, per germline. V was clipped by 7 bases and J by 6 bases, with 16 bases between them. CDR3 residues: CAINLVPIGEQYF. CDR3 bases: TGTGCCATCAACTTGGTCCCAATCGGCGAGCAGTACTTC.

V usage is TRBV4-3 and J usage is TRBJ1-2, with D tentatively TRBD1 (5 bases). The ends were cut back, 2 bases at V and 4 bases at J, with 8 bases in the middle. Germline values: CDR1 LGHNA, CDR2 YSLEER. The length of the CDR3 is 13 residues. CDR3 coding DNA: TGCGCCAGCAGCCAAAGTCAGGGCTATGGCTACACCTTC. Its translation is CASSQSQGYGYTF.

The chain uses TRBV11-3 and TRBJ2-1; 15 bases match TRBD2. Germline V gene data show CDR1 as SGHNT and CDR2 as YENEEA. CDR3 length: 15 residues. Germline trimming cut 4 bases from V and 6 bases from J; bases unmatched to any gene: 1. The CDR3 DNA sequence: TGTGCCAGCAGCTCGGGACTAGCGGGAGGCAATGAGCAGTTCTTC. As protein: CASSSGLAGGNEQFF.

This clone has more than one count but fewer than ten. V is TRBV29-1 and J is TRBJ1-4; D is undetermined. The germline V gene has CDR1 SQVTM and CDR2 ANQGSEA. This CDR3 is built from 13 residues. Trimming left V 4 bases short and J 7 bases short, with 13 bases between. DNA for the CDR3: TGCAGCGTTGCCGGGAAGGGTGGTGAAAAACTGTTTTTT. It specifies CSVAGKGGEKLFF. The entire variable domain, with the rest obtained from reference TRBV29-1 and TRBJ1-4, is as follows: SAVISQKPSRDICQRGTSLTIQCQVDSQVTMMFWYRQQPGQSLTLIATANQGSEATYESGFVIDKFPISRPNLTFSTLTVSNMSPEDSSIYLCSVAGKGGEKLFFGSGTQLSVL.

The rearrangement joins TRBV7-9 to TRBJ2-1; possible D gene TRBD1, 6 bases. Germline V gene lookup returns CDR1 SEHNR and CDR2 FQNEAQ (reference sequence). This CDR3 comprises 13 residues. V was shortened by 5 bases and J by 4 bases, with 9 bases between the two germline ends. This CDR3 reads CASSQDRYNEQFF. CDR3 nucleotide sequence: TGTGCCAGCAGCCAGGACAGATACAATGAGCAGTTCTTC.

This clone has more than one count but fewer than ten. The identical CDR3 is also encoded by other nucleotide sequences in the sample. This rearrangement joins TRBV6-1 to TRBJ1-5; TRBD1 is a possible D gene (6 bases). From germline, CDR1 is MNHNS and CDR2 SASEGT. CDR3 size: 13 residues. The V and J ends lost 2 bases and 6 bases respectively, with 8 bases between them. The CDR3 here is CASSEQGSQPQHF. The CDR3 bases are TGTGCCAGCAGTGAACAGGGGTCTCAGCCCCAGCATTTT.

This rearrangement joins TRBV6-1 to TRBJ1-5, with D possibly TRBD1 on 5 matching bases. The length of the CDR3 is 13 residues. The V gene's germline CDR1 is MNHNS and CDR2 SASEGT. V was pared by 7 bases and J by 3 bases, with 10 bases between. The CDR3 loop is CASKEGINQPQHF. In DNA form, the CDR3 reads TGTGCCAGCAAGGAGGGGATCAATCAGCCCCAGCATTTT.

This chain uses TRBV11-2 with TRBJ2-2, with 10 bases aligning to TRBD2. The CDR3 loop spans 14 amino acids. Germline values: CDR1 SGHAT, CDR2 FQNNGV. Trimming took 4 bases from V and 7 from J; bases not matched to a gene: 3. CDR3 sequence reads: CASSSGLANGELFF. The CDR3 DNA reads as TGTGCCAGCAGCTCGGGACTAGCGAACGGGGAGCTGTTTTTT. Complete variable domain (other parts from reference TRBV11-2 and TRBJ2-2): EAGVAQSPRYKIIEKRQSVAFWCNPISGHATLYWYQQILGQGPKLLIQFQNNGVVDDSQLPKDRFSAERLKGVDSTLKIQPAKLEDSAVYLCASSSGLANGELFFGEGSRLTVL.

The J gene is TRBJ1-4, the V gene TRBV7-2; 11 positions match TRBD1. The CDR3 sequence is 15 residues long. V was clipped by 2 bases and J by 9 bases; unmatched bases: 5. Germline V lookup: CDR1 SGHTA, CDR2 FQGNSA. The CDR3: CASSLPGTGGQKLFF. The CDR3 DNA is TGTGCCAGCAGCTTACCCGGGACAGGGGGGCAAAAACTGTTTTTT. The whole variable domain, remainder taken from reference TRBV7-2 and TRBJ1-4, is GAGVSQSPSNKVTEKGKDVELRCDPISGHTALYWYRQSLGQGLEFLIYFQGNSAPDKSGLPSDRFSAERTGGSVSTLTIQRTQQEDSAVYLCASSLPGTGGQKLFFGSGTQLSVL.

This chain uses TRBV29-1 with TRBJ1-2; perhaps TRBD1 as D (5 bases). In germline, CDR1 is SQVTM, CDR2 ANQGSEA. Trimming removed 7 bases at V and 0 bases at J, with 12 bases between. This CDR3 is built from 13 residues. The CDR3 nucleotides read TGCAGCGCCCGGACACACGCTAACTATGGCTACACCTTC. Amino acid sequence: CSARTHANYGYTF.

The chain combines TRBV18 with TRBJ2-7; TRBD2 matches at 8 bases. The germline V gene has CDR1 KGHSH and CDR2 LQKENI. The V and J ends lost 1 base and 2 bases, in that order; junction bases with no gene match: 4. The CDR3 totals 15 residues. The CDR3 DNA is TGTGCCAGCTCACCACGTGCCGGGAGGGCCTACGAGCAGTACTTC. Translation: CASSPRAGRAYEQYF.

This clone was seen just once. The V and J genes are TRBV15 and TRBJ2-1; D is undetermined. Looked up from germline, CDR1 is LNHNV and CDR2 is YYDKDF (reference sequence). V was trimmed by 0 bases and J by 6 bases, leaving 9 bases between them. This CDR3 has 14 amino acids. The CDR3 coding sequence is TGTGCCACCAGCAGAGATAACGGGTTCAATGAGCAGTTCTTC. Encoded protein: CATSRDNGFNEQFF.

V usage is TRBV7-9 and J usage is TRBJ2-2; 8 bases line up with TRBD1. The germline V gene encodes CDR1 SEHNR and CDR2 FQNEAQ (reference sequence). V gave up 6 bases and J gave up 3 bases; unmatched junction bases: 6. The CDR3 consists of 15 residues. The CDR3 here is CASRYGQGHTGELFF. The CDR3 DNA sequence: TGTGCCAGCAGATACGGACAGGGCCACACCGGGGAGCTGTTTTTT.